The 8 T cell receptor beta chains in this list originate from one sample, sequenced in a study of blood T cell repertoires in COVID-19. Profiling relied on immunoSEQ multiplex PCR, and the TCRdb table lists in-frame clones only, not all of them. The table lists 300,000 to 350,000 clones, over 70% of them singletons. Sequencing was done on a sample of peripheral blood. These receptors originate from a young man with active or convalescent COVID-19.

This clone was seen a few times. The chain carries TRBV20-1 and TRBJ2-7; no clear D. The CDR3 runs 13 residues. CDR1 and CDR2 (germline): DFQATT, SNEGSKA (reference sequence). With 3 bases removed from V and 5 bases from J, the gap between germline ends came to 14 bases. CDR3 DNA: TGCAGTGCTAGTGTGGTAGTTGGGCACGAGCAGTACTTC. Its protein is CSASVVVGHEQYF.

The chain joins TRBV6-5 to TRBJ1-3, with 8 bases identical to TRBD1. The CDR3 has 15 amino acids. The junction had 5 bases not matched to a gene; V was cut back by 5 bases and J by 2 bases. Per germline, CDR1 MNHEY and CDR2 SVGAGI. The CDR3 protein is CASSIRTGTGNTIYF. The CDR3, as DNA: TGTGCCAGCAGTATTCGGACAGGGACTGGAAACACCATATATTTT.

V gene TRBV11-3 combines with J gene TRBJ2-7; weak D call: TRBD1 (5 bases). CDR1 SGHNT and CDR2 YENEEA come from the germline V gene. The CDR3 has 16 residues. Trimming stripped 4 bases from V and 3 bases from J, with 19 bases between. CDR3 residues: CASSSEPQGISYEQYF. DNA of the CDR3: TGTGCCAGCAGCTCCGAGCCCCAGGGAATAAGCTACGAGCAGTACTTC.

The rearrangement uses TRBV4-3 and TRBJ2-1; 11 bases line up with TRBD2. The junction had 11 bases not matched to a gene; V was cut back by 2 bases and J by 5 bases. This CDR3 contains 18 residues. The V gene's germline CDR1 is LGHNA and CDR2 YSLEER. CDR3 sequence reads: CASSQFSLAGGSHNEQFF. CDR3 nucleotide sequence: TGCGCCAGCAGCCAATTCTCGCTAGCGGGAGGATCCCACAATGAGCAGTTCTTC.

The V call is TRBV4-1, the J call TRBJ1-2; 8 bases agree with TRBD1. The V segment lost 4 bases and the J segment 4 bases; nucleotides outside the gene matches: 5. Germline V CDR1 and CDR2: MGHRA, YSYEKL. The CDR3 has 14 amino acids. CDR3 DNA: TGCGCCAGCAGCCCTCGGACAGGGCCCTATGGCTACACCTTC. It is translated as CASSPRTGPYGYTF.

In nucleotides, the CDR3 is TGTGCCAGCAGTGTAGGGGGTCGCAATCAGCCCCAGCATTTT. Amino acid sequence: CASSVGGRNQPQHF. The V and J genes are TRBV28 and TRBJ1-5, with a possible D match to TRBD1 (6 bases). Trimming cost V 5 bases and J 2 bases, with 10 bases left between them. This CDR3 comprises 14 residues. Germline V gene data show CDR1 as MDHEN and CDR2 as SYDVKM.

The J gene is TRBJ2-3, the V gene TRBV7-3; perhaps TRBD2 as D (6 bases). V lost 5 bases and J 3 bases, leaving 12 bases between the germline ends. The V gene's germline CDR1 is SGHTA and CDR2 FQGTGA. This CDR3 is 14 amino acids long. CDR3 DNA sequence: TGTGCCAGCAGCGCGGGACGGTTGACAGATACGCAGTATTTT. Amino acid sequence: CASSAGRLTDTQYF.

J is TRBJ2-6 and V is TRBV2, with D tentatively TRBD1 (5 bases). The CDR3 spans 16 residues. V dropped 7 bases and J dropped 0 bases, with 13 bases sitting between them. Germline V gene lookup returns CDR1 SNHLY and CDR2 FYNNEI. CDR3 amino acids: CASNMQGFSGANVLTF. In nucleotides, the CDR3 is TGTGCCAGCAATATGCAGGGTTTCTCTGGGGCCAACGTCCTGACTTTC.